Below, 18 T cell receptor beta chains from the same sample are listed, as sequenced in a study of blood T cell repertoires in COVID-19. Repertoires were generated with immunoSEQ multiplex PCR, while TCRdb's copy carries only in-frame clones and drops some. The table lists over 45,000 clones, roughly 84% of them singletons. The source material was peripheral blood. The receptors were sampled from a man older than 75 in a cohort sampled during active COVID-19.

This chain connects TRBV30 to TRBJ2-2, with TRBD2 identical over 12 bases. The trim removed 1 base at V and 4 bases at J, leaving 1 base unmatched. In germline, CDR1 is GTSNPN, CDR2 SVGIG (reference sequence). The CDR3 length is 15 residues. The CDR3 here is CAWSAGLAGTGELFF. In DNA form, the CDR3 reads TGTGCCTGGAGTGCGGGACTAGCGGGCACCGGGGAGCTGTTTTTT.

The rearrangement joins TRBV6-5 to TRBJ1-1, with D perhaps matching TRBD1 (6 bases). V was cut by 2 bases and J by 1 base, with 8 bases left in between. The CDR3 has 14 amino acids. Germline V gene lookup returns CDR1 MNHEY and CDR2 SVGAGI. The DNA for the CDR3 is TGTGCCAGCAGTTACGGACAGTCGAACACTGAAGCTTTCTTT. Translation gives CASSYGQSNTEAFF.

V and J are TRBV5-1 and TRBJ1-1; 12 bases match TRBD1. The trim removed 7 bases at V and 4 bases at J, leaving 11 bases unmatched. CDR1 and CDR2 (germline): SGHRS, YFSETQ. The CDR3 is 16 amino acids. This CDR3 is CASGAGTGGRSTEAFF. DNA for the CDR3: TGCGCCAGCGGAGCCGGGACAGGGGGCCGGTCCACTGAAGCTTTCTTT. Drawing the rest from reference TRBV5-1 and TRBJ1-1, the complete variable domain is KAGVTQTPRYLIKTRGQQVTLSCSPISGHRSVSWYQQTPGQGLQFLFEYFSETQRNKGNFPGRFSGRQFSNSRSEMNVSTLELGDSALYLCASGAGTGGRSTEAFFGQGTRLTVV.

The chain couples TRBV10-1 to TRBJ2-5; 10 nucleotides agree with TRBD1. The CDR3 loop spans 16 amino acids. J was trimmed by 5 bases and V by 0 bases; bases with no gene match: 6. Germline V gene lookup returns CDR1 WNHNN and CDR2 SYGVQD (reference sequence). The CDR3 sequence: CASSESSGQGRETQYF. The CDR3 DNA reads as TGCGCCAGCAGTGAGTCGTCGGGACAGGGGAGGGAGACCCAGTACTTC.

The chain is built from TRBV11-3 and TRBJ2-5; 10 bases are shared with TRBD2. V lost 5 bases to trimming and J lost 2 bases; unmatched junction nucleotides: 5. CDR1 is SGHNT and CDR2 is YENEEA in the germline V gene. This CDR3 is built from 15 residues. CDR3 sequence reads: CASSNLAGAQETQYF. For the CDR3, the DNA is TGTGCCAGCAGCAATCTAGCGGGGGCTCAAGAGACCCAGTACTTC.

The chain combines TRBV5-1 with TRBJ1-2, with D perhaps matching TRBD1 (6 bases). CDR3 length: 16 amino acids. Germline assignment: CDR1 SGHRS and CDR2 YFSETQ. V was shortened by 2 bases and J by 2 bases, with 16 bases between the two germline ends. CDR3 sequence: CASSFSPWTVNYGYTF. Here the CDR3 DNA reads TGCGCCAGCAGCTTCTCCCCCTGGACAGTCAACTATGGCTACACCTTC.

The chain couples TRBV9 to TRBJ2-5, with 7 nucleotides matching TRBD1. With 4 bases clipped from V and 1 base from J, the junction kept 4 bases outside the gene matches. CDR3 size: 14 residues. Germline V CDR1 and CDR2: SGDLS, YYNGEE. The CDR3 loop reads CASSFGQAQETQYF. The CDR3 DNA reads as TGTGCCAGCAGCTTTGGACAGGCCCAAGAGACCCAGTACTTC.

This clone was counted a single time. The CDR3 DNA follows: TGTGCCAGCAGCCAAGTCGAGGAAGGCTACACCTTC. Translation: CASSQVEEGYTF. The chain uses TRBV3-1 (or the pseudogene TRBV3-2) and TRBJ1-2; D is ambiguous. The V end lost 1 base, the J end lost 8 bases, and 8 bases lay between the germline ends. The CDR3 covers 12 residues. In germline, CDR1 is LGHDT, CDR2 YNNKEL (reference sequence).

V usage is TRBV7-2 and J usage is TRBJ2-7; D might be TRBD2 (6 bases). The CDR3 extends over 14 amino acids. Trimming removed 7 bases from V and 4 bases from J, with 17 bases in between. The V gene's germline CDR1 is SGHTA and CDR2 FQGNSA. Here the CDR3 reads CASTAGPSEYEQYF. The CDR3 nucleotides read TGTGCCAGCACCGCGGGACCCTCGGAATACGAGCAGTACTTC.

The chain employs TRBV3-1 (or the pseudogene TRBV3-2) and TRBJ1-2; D unclear. Per germline, CDR1 LGHDT and CDR2 YNNKEL (reference sequence). CDR3 size: 15 residues. V was clipped by 0 bases and J by 4 bases, with 12 bases between them. CDR3 in amino acids: CASSQDLGRSYGYTF. DNA of the CDR3: TGTGCCAGCAGCCAAGATCTCGGCCGGAGCTATGGCTACACCTTC.

This clone was recorded once. The rearrangement uses TRBV3-1 (or the pseudogene TRBV3-2) and TRBJ2-3; TRBD2 is a possible D gene (6 bases). This CDR3 spans 14 amino acids. The V gene's germline CDR1 is LGHDT and CDR2 YNNKEL (reference sequence). Trimming took 1 base from V and 7 from J, leaving 12 bases between them. This chain's CDR3 is CASSQVGGENTQYF. The CDR3 coding sequence is TGTGCCAGCAGCCAAGTCGGCGGGGAAAATACGCAGTATTTT.

The CDR3: CASSARQGENIAKNIQYF. The CDR3 region has the DNA TGTGCCAGCAGCGCACGACAGGGGGAGAACATAGCCAAAAACATTCAGTACTTC. The chain recombines TRBV5-4 with TRBJ2-4; 9 bases agree with TRBD1. Trimming removed 4 bases from V and 0 bases from J; junction bases left unmatched: 11. Germline V gene sequence: CDR1 SGHNT, CDR2 YYREEE (reference sequence). The CDR3 runs 18 residues.

V usage is TRBV28 and J usage is TRBJ2-5; the match to TRBD1 covers 9 bases. Germline CDR1 MDHEN, CDR2 SYDVKM. This CDR3 contains 15 residues. The trim removed 6 bases at V and 3 bases at J, leaving 8 bases unmatched. CDR3 sequence (DNA): TGTGCCAGCAGATCACAGGGGGCGGGGGAAGAGACCCAGTACTTC. Translated, it gives CASRSQGAGEETQYF.

CDR3 protein: CASSQDFPSGGLNTGELFF. CDR3 coding DNA: TGCGCCAGCAGCCAAGATTTCCCTAGCGGGGGGCTGAACACCGGGGAGCTGTTTTTT. The rearrangement uses TRBV4-1 and TRBJ2-2; 11 positions match TRBD2. From germline, CDR1 is MGHRA and CDR2 YSYEKL. With V trimmed by 0 bases and J by 1 base, 7 bases remained unmatched. There are 19 residues in the CDR3.

This clone has just a few counts. The chain has TRBV30 and TRBJ1-4, with D possibly being TRBD1 (6 bases). The CDR3 length is 15 residues. The germline V and J ends were trimmed by 4 bases and 8 bases, with 20 bases remaining between them. Germline V gene sequence: CDR1 GTSNPN, CDR2 SVGIG (reference sequence). The CDR3 protein is CAWKTQGIGGEKLFF. The CDR3 DNA sequence: TGTGCCTGGAAGACCCAGGGGATCGGAGGAGAAAAACTGTTTTTT. The full variable domain, in which reference TRBV30 and TRBJ1-4 provide the parts outside the CDR3, is SQTIHQWPATLVQPVGSPLSLECTVEGTSNPNLYWYRQAAGRGLQLLFYSVGIGQISSEVPQNLSASRPQDRQFILSSKKLLLSDSGFYLCAWKTQGIGGEKLFFGSGTQLSVL.

This rearrangement joins TRBV2 to TRBJ1-1; D ambiguous. The V gene's germline CDR1 is SNHLY and CDR2 FYNNEI. The CDR3 consists of 12 residues. With 8 bases removed from V and 4 bases from J, the gap between germline ends came to 11 bases. CDR3 sequence (DNA): TGTGCCAGCGAGGGAGAGAGCACTGAAGCTTTCTTT. It specifies CASEGESTEAFF.

This clone was observed a single time. The chain recombines TRBV9 with TRBJ1-2, with D possibly TRBD1 on 5 matching bases. The germline V and J ends were trimmed by 0 bases and 4 bases, with 7 bases remaining between them. Germline values: CDR1 SGDLS, CDR2 YYNGEE. The CDR3 runs to 13 residues. CDR3 sequence reads: CASSVEGFYGYTF. As DNA, the CDR3 is TGTGCCAGCAGCGTAGAGGGGTTCTATGGCTACACCTTC.

This chain connects TRBV19 to TRBJ1-4; 7 nucleotides align to TRBD1. The J segment lost 0 bases and the V segment lost 7 bases, leaving 20 bases of the junction unmatched. Germline lookup yields CDR1 LNHDA and CDR2 SQIVND (reference sequence). This CDR3 is built from 20 residues. The DNA for the CDR3 is TGTGCCAGTACCTCACCCCTGGGGGACAGAGGAACTGCAACTAATGAAAAACTGTTTTTT. Translated, it gives CASTSPLGDRGTATNEKLFF.